Shown below are 4 T cell receptor beta chains from a single sample sequenced in a study of cytomegalovirus exposure and HLA in healthy donors. Researchers ran the PCR with 60 Vbeta and 13 Jbeta primers. The assay was immunoSEQ multiplex PCR, and TCRdb's table has in-frame clones only and misses some. The table lists 100,000 to 150,000 clones, roughly a sixth of them singletons, with about 3% in the top ten. The sequencing sample was made of PBMCs. Source of these receptors: a female donor in good health and CMV-seropositive.

CDR3 coding DNA: TGTGCCAGCAGTACCCTGGGGGGTGGGAACTATGGCTACACCTTC. Protein: CASSTLGGGNYGYTF. The chain joins TRBV28 to TRBJ1-2, with a tentative D call TRBD1 (5 bases). V was pared by 5 bases and J by 2 bases, with 15 bases between. The CDR3 is 15 residues long. Germline V CDR1 and CDR2: MDHEN, SYDVKM.

The chain recombines TRBV6-5 with TRBJ1-4, with D perhaps matching TRBD1 (5 bases). Per germline, CDR1 MNHEY and CDR2 SVGAGI. CDR3 size: 15 residues. V shed 2 bases and J shed 8 bases, with 15 bases lying between them. CDR3 residues: CASSYLTGGEEKLFF. In nucleotides, the CDR3 is TGTGCCAGCAGTTACCTTACAGGAGGGGAAGAAAAACTGTTTTTT.

The CDR3 here is CASSVDEGDRSNYGYTF. CDR3 bases: TGTGCCAGCAGCGTAGACGAGGGGGACCGATCTAACTATGGCTACACCTTC. V gene TRBV9 combines with J gene TRBJ1-2; a weak D match, TRBD1 (6 bases). With 0 bases removed from V and 0 bases from J, the gap between germline ends came to 15 bases. Germline V lookup: CDR1 SGDLS, CDR2 YYNGEE. The CDR3 contains 17 residues. Based on the CDR3 plus reference TRBV9 and TRBJ1-2, the full variable domain is DSGVTQTPKHLITATGQRVTLRCSPRSGDLSVYWYQQSLDQGLQFLIQYYNGEERAKGNILERFSAQQFPDLHSELNLSSLELGDSALYFCASSVDEGDRSNYGYTFGSGTRLTVV.

The rearrangement uses TRBV7-2 and TRBJ2-2, with 9 nucleotides matching TRBD1. The CDR3 extends over 17 amino acids. V lost 6 bases, J lost 5 bases, and 13 bases stayed unmatched. Germline assignment: CDR1 SGHTA and CDR2 FQGNSA. CDR3 sequence (DNA): TGTGCCAGCAGTAGCGAGAGGGGGACAGGGACTACCGGGGAGCTGTTTTTT. Its protein product is CASSSERGTGTTGELFF.